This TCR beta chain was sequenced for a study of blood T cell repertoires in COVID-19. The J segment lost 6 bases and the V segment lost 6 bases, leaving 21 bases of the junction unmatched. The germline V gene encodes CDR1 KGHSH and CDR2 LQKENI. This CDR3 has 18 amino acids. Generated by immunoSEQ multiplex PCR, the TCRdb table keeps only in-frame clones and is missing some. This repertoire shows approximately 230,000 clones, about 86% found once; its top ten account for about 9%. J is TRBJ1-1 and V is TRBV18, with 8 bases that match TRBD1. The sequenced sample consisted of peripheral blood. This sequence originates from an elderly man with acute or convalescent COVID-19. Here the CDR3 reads CASSSRTGRLSSVAEAFF. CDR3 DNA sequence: TGTGCCAGCTCCTCCCGGACAGGGCGGTTGAGTTCTGTCGCTGAAGCTTTCTTT. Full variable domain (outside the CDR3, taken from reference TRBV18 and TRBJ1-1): NAGVMQNPRHLVRRRGQEARLRCSPMKGHSHVYWYRQLPEEGLKFMVYLQKENIIDESGMPKERFSAEFPKEGPSILRIQQVVRGDSAAYFCASSSRTGRLSSVAEAFFGQGTRLTVV.